This TCR beta chain was observed in a study of CD8 T cells in Susac syndrome. Those who served as multiple sclerosis controls were treatment-naive patients with stable or active relapsing-remitting disease. Through negative isolation, CD4+ and CD8+ T cells were obtained, while TEMRA cells were enriched using FACS. With random hexamers, reverse transcription was performed on about 0.5 to 1 ug of RNA. One entry per CDR3 protein results from TCRdb running MiXCR on the immunoSEQ multiplex PCR reads. The table has about 180,000 distinct CDR3 sequences, 85% to 95% seen once. Trimming took 6 bases from V and 8 from J, leaving 11 bases between them. Germline CDR1 reads MNHEY; CDR2 reads SVGAGI. The CDR3 is 12 residues long.

The TCR sequence derives from a human donor with multiple sclerosis. Sequenced: CD8+ T cells from PBMCs. This sequence joins TRBV6-5 and TRBJ1-5; D ambiguous. The CDR3 DNA reads TGTGCCAGCAGCAACGACCGGGAGCCCCAGCATTTT. Translation: CASSNDREPQHF.